This T cell receptor beta chain came from a study of PD-L1 blockade in urothelial cancer. On the study more broadly: Blood analyses occurred 3 weeks (second dose) and 6 weeks post treatment start.

Clones were read by immunoSEQ multiplex PCR, and TCRdb kept only the in-frame ones, dropping some. The table shows over 75,000 clones, with over 65% occurring only once. A single count supports this clone. There are 13 residues in the CDR3. V was clipped by 6 bases and J by 5 bases, with 13 bases between them. CDR1 is LNHDA and CDR2 is SQIVND in the germline V gene (reference sequence). Time point in this sample: pretreatment peripheral blood. The source material was PBMCs, sampled around atezolizumab (anti-PD-L1) treatment. The chain joins TRBV19 to TRBJ1-2; D might be TRBD1 (6 bases). This receptor was taken from a man aged 55 to 70 with urothelial cancer. The CDR3 sequence is CASRWNREYGYTF. Written as DNA, the CDR3 is TGTGCCAGTAGATGGAACAGGGAGTATGGCTACACCTTC. The variable domain in full, with the rest retrieved from reference TRBV19 and TRBJ1-2, is DGGITQSPKYLFRKEGQNVTLSCEQNLNHDAMYWYRQDPGQGLRLIYYSQIVNDFQKGDIAEGYSVSREKKESFPLTVTSAQKNPTAFYLCASRWNREYGYTFGSGTRLTVV.